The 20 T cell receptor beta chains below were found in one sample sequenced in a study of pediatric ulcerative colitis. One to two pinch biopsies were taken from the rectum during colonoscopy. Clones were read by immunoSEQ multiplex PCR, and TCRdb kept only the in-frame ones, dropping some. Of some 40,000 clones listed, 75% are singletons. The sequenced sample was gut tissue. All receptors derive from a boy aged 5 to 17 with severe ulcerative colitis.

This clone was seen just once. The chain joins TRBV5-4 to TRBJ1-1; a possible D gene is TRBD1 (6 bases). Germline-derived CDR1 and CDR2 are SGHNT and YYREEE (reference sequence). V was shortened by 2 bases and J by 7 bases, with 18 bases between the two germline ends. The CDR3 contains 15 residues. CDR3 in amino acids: CASSFPGGGTREAFF. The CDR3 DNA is TGTGCCAGCAGCTTTCCGGGGGGCGGCACTCGTGAAGCTTTCTTT.

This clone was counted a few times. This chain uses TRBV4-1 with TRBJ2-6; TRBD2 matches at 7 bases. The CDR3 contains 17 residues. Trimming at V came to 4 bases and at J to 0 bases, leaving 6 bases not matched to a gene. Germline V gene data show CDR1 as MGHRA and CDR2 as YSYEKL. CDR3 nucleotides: TGCGCCAGCAGCCGATCAGCGGGGCGCTCTGGGGCCAACGTCCTGACTTTC. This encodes CASSRSAGRSGANVLTF.

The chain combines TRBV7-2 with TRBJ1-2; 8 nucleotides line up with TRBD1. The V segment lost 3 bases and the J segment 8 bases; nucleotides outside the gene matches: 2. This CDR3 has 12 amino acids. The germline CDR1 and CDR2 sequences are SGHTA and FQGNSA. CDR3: CASSLTGAGYTF. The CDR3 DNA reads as TGTGCCAGCAGCTTGACAGGGGCCGGCTACACCTTC.

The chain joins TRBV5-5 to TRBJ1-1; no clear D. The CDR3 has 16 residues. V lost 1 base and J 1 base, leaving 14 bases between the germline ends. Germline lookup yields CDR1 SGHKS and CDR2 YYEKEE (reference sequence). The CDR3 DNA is TGTGCCAGCAGCTTGTGGGCGACATTTCCGAACACTGAAGCTTTCTTT. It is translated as CASSLWATFPNTEAFF.

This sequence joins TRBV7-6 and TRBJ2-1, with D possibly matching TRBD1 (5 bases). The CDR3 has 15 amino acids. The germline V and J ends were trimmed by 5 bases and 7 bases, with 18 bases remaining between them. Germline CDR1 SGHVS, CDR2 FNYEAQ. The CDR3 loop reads CASSLNPPAGNEQFF. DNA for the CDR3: TGTGCCAGCAGCCTCAATCCTCCCGCAGGGAATGAGCAGTTCTTC.

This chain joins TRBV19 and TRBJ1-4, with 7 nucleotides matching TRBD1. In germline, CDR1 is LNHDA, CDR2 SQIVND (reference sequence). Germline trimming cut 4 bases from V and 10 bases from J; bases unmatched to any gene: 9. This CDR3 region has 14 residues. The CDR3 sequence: CASSTTGDRRKLFF. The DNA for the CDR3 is TGTGCCAGTAGTACTACAGGGGATCGTAGAAAACTGTTTTTT.

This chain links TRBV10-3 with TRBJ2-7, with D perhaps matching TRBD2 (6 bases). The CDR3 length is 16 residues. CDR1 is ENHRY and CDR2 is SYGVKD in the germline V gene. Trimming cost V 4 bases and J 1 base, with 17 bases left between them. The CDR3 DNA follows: TGTGCCATCAGTGGTAGACCTAGTGGGGGGTCCTACGAGCAGTACTTC. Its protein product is CAISGRPSGGSYEQYF.

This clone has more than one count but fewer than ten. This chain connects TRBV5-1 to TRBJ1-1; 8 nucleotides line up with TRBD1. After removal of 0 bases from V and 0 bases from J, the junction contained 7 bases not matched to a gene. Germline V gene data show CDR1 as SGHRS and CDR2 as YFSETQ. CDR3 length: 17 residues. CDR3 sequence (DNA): TGCGCCAGCAGCTTGGCAGGGGGCATATTCATGAACACTGAAGCTTTCTTT. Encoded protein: CASSLAGGIFMNTEAFF.

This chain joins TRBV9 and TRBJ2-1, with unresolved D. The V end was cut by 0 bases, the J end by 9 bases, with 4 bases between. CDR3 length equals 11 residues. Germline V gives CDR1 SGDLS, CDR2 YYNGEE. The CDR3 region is CASSVESEQFF. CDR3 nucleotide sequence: TGTGCCAGCAGCGTAGAGTCTGAGCAGTTCTTC.

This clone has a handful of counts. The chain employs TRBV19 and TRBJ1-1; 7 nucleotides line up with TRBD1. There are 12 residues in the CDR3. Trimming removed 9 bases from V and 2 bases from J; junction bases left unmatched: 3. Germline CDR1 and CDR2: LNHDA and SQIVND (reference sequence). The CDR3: CASDRENTEAFF. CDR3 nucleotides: TGTGCCAGCGACAGGGAAAACACTGAAGCTTTCTTT.

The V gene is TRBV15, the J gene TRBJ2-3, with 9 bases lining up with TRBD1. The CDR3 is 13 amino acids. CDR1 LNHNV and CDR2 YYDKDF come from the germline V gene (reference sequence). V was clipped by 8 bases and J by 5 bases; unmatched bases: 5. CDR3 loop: CATQQGAVDTQYF. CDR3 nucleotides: TGTGCCACCCAACAGGGGGCTGTAGATACGCAGTATTTT.

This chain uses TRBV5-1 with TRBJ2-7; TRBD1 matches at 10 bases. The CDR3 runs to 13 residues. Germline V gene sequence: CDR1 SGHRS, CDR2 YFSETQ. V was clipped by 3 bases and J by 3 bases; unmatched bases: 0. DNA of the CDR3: TGCGCCAGCAGCTGGACAGGGGGCTACGAGCAGTACTTC. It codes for CASSWTGGYEQYF. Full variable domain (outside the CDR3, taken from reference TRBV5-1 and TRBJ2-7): KAGVTQTPRYLIKTRGQQVTLSCSPISGHRSVSWYQQTPGQGLQFLFEYFSETQRNKGNFPGRFSGRQFSNSRSEMNVSTLELGDSALYLCASSWTGGYEQYFGPGTRLTVT.

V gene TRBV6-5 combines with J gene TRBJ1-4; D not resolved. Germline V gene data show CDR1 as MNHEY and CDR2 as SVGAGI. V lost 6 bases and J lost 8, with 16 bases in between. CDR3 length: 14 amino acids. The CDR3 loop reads CASSEQKDYEKLFF. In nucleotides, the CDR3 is TGTGCCAGCAGCGAACAAAAGGATTACGAAAAACTGTTTTTT.

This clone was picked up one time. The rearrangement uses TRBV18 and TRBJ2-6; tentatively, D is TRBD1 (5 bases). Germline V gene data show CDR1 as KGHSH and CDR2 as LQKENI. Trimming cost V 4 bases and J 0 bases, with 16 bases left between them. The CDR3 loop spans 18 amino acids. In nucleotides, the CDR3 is TGTGCCAGCTCACGACGGTCACAGGACCGCTCTGGGGCCAACGTCCTGACTTTC. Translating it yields CASSRRSQDRSGANVLTF.

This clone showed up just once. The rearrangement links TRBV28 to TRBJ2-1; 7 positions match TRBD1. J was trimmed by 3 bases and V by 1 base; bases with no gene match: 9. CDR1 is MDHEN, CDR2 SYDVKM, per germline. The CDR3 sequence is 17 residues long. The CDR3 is CASSLSRQGSSYNEQFF. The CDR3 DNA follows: TGTGCCAGCAGTTTATCCAGACAGGGTTCAAGCTACAATGAGCAGTTCTTC. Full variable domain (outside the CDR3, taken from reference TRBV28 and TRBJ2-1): DVKVTQSSRYLVKRTGEKVFLECVQDMDHENMFWYRQDPGLGLRLIYFSYDVKMKEKGDIPEGYSVSREKKERFSLILESASTNQTSMYLCASSLSRQGSSYNEQFFGPGTRLTVL.

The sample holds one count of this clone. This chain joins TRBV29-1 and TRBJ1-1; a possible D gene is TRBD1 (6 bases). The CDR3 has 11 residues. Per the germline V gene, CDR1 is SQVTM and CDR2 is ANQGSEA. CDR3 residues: CTGGGDTEAFF. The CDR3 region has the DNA TGCACCGGGGGCGGGGACACTGAAGCTTTCTTT.

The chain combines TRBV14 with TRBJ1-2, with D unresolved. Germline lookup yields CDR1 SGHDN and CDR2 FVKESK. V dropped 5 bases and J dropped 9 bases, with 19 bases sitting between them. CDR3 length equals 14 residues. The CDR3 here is CASSSGPPAMRYTF. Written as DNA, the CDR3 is TGTGCCAGCAGCTCCGGTCCACCCGCTATGCGCTACACCTTC.

CDR3 sequence (DNA): TGTGCCACCCGCATGGGACTTACCTACGAGCAGTACTTC. Translating gives CATRMGLTYEQYF. This chain joins TRBV6-1 and TRBJ2-7; a weak D match, TRBD2 (6 bases). With 10 bases removed from V and 2 bases from J, the gap between germline ends came to 15 bases. The CDR3 contains 13 residues. CDR1 and CDR2 (germline): MNHNS, SASEGT.

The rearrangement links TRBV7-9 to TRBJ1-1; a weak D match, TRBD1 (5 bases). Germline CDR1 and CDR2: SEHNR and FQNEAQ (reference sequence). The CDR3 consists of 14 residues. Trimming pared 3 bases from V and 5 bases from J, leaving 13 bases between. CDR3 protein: CASSFGSGRTEAFF. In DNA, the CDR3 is TGTGCCAGCAGCTTCGGCTCAGGGAGGACTGAAGCTTTCTTT.

CDR3 protein: CASSRGSGTDTQYF. The CDR3 nucleotides read TGCGCCAGTTCCAGGGGCTCGGGCACAGATACGCAGTATTTT. V usage is TRBV10-1 and J usage is TRBJ2-3; perhaps TRBD1 as D (6 bases). Germline lookup yields CDR1 WNHNN and CDR2 SYGVQD (reference sequence). V was pared by 9 bases and J by 1 base, with 14 bases between. This CDR3 has 14 residues.